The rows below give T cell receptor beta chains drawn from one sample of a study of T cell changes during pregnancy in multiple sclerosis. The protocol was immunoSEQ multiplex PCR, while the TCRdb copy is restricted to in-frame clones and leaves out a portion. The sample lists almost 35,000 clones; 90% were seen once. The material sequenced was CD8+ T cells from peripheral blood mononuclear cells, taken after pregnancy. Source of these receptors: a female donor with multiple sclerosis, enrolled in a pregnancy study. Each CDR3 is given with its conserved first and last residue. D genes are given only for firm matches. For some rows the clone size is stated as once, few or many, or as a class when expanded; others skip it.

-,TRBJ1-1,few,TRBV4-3,CASSQDQGPLDTEAFF,TGCGCCAGCAGCCAAGATCAGGGGCCCCTGGACACTGAAGCTTTCTTT
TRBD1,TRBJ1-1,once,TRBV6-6,CASSYSKGDRDTEAFF,TGTGCCAGCAGTTACTCGAAAGGGGACAGAGACACTGAAGCTTTCTTT
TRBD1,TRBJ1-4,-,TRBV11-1,CASSFGQVRNEKLFF,TGTGCCAGCAGCTTTGGACAGGTCCGGAATGAAAAACTGTTTTTT
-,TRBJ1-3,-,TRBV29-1,CSVGVSSGNTIYF,TGCAGCGTTGGTGTGAGCTCTGGAAACACCATATATTTT
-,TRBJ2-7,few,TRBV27,CASSPTGVGTYEQYF,TGTGCCAGCAGTCCTACGGGGGTGGGGACCTACGAGCAGTACTTC
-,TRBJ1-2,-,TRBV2,CASSDDEGGKGYTF,TGTGCCAGCAGTGATGACGAGGGCGGGAAGGGCTACACCTTC
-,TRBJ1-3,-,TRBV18,CASSPLGRFSGNTIYF,TGTGCCAGCTCACCACTGGGCAGGTTCTCTGGAAACACCATATATTTT
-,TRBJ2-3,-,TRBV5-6,CASSVLRSSQYF,TGTGCCAGCAGCGTTCTGAGGTCATCGCAGTATTTT
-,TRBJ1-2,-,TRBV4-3,CASSQDRFRSYGYTF,TGCGCCAGCAGCCAAGATCGGTTTAGATCCTATGGCTACACCTTC
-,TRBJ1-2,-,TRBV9,CASSVHSGGENGYTF,TGTGCCAGCAGCGTCCATAGTGGGGGGGAAAATGGCTACACCTTC
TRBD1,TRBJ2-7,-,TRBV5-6,CASSTEGQGESYEQYF,TGTGCCAGCAGCACCGAAGGACAGGGGGAATCCTACGAGCAGTACTTC
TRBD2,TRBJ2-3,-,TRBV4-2,CASSQDRSGGADTQYF,TGTGCCAGCAGCCAAGATAGAAGCGGGGGAGCAGATACGCAGTATTTT
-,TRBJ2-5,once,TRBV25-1,CASSDVRQGYQETQYF,TGTGCCAGCAGTGACGTGCGGCAGGGCTACCAAGAGACCCAGTACTTC
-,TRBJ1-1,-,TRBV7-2,CASSLVPFRPEAFF,TGTGCCAGCAGCTTAGTTCCGTTTCGTCCTGAAGCTTTCTTT
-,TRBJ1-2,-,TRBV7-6,CASSLAAEDNYGYTF,TGTGCCAGCAGCTTAGCGGCAGAAGATAACTATGGCTACACCTTC
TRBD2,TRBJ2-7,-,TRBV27,CASSLSAGDYEQYF,TGTGCCAGCAGTTTATCGGCGGGAGACTACGAGCAGTACTTC
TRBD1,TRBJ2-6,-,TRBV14,CASSQVYRDSLSGANVLTF,TGTGCCAGCAGCCAAGTCTATAGGGACAGCCTCTCTGGGGCCAACGTCCTGACTTTC
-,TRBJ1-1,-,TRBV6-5,CASTEGVLNTEAFF,TGTGCCAGCACCGAAGGGGTTCTGAACACTGAAGCTTTCTTT
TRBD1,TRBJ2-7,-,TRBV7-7,CASTSLLSTGGYEQYF,TGTGCCAGCACCTCCCTTCTTTCGACAGGGGGGTACGAGCAGTACTTC
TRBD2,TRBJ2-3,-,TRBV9,CASSVGGGAADTQYF,TGTGCCAGCAGCGTGGGCGGGGGGGCGGCAGATACGCAGTATTTT
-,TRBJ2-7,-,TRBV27,CASSRIRFDEQYF,TGTGCCAGCAGCCGCATTCGGTTCGACGAGCAGTACTTC
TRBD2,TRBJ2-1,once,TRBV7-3,CASSLTLDTSGYNEQFF,TGTGCCAGCAGCTTAACTCTGGATACTAGCGGGTATAATGAGCAGTTCTTC
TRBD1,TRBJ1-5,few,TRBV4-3,CASSPTGGVNQPQHF,TGCGCCAGCAGCCCTACAGGGGGCGTGAATCAGCCCCAGCATTTT
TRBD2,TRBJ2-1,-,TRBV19,CASPSGGVCEQFF,TGTGCCTCACCTAGCGGGGGGGTCTGTGAGCAGTTCTTC
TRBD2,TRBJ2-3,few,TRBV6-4,CASSEATSGGADTQYF,TGTGCCAGCAGCGAAGCGACTAGCGGGGGAGCAGATACGCAGTATTTT
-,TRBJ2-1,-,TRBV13,CASSLGRDYNEQFF,TGTGCCAGCAGCTTAGGGCGAGATTACAATGAGCAGTTCTTC
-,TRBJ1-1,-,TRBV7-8,CASSLSDVLGGTEAFF,TGTGCCAGCAGCTTGTCTGATGTACTAGGGGGAACTGAAGCTTTCTTT
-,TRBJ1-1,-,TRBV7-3,CASSLTSSTEAFF,TGTGCCAGCAGCCTGACCTCTAGCACTGAAGCTTTCTTT
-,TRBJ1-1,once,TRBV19,CASSFRLSEAFF,TGTGCCAGTAGTTTCAGATTATCTGAAGCTTTCTTT
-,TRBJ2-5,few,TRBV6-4,CASSESSGSRETQYF,TGTGCCAGCAGTGAGTCGAGCGGGTCTCGAGAGACCCAGTACTTC
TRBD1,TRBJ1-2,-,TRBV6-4,CASSDSPGGYGYTF,TGTGCCAGCAGTGACTCACCAGGGGGCTATGGCTACACCTTC
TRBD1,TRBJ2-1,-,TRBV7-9,CASSPRQGAVGYNEQFF,TGTGCCAGCAGCCCGAGGCAGGGGGCGGTGGGTTACAATGAGCAGTTCTTC
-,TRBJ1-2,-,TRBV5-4,CASSQESAGNWDGYTF,TGCGCCAGCAGCCAAGAATCTGCAGGGAATTGGGATGGCTACACCTTC
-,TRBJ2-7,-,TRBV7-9,CASSPSATPFGEQYF,TGTGCCAGCAGCCCTTCCGCGACTCCGTTCGGGGAGCAGTACTTC
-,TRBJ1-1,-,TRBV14,CASSQEPGLLTFF,TGTGCCAGCAGCCAGGAACCGGGACTGCTGACTTTCTTT
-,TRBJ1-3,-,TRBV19,CASSPGQHSGNTIYF,TGTGCCAGTAGCCCCGGACAGCACTCTGGAAACACCATATATTTT
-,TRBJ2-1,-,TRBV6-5,CASSWTHPSYNEQFF,TGTGCCAGCAGTTGGACTCACCCCTCATACAATGAGCAGTTCTTC
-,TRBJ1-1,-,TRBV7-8,CASSRRLGTEAFF,TGTGCCAGCAGCAGGAGGTTGGGCACTGAAGCTTTCTTT
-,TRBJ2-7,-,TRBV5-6,CASSLTSDFGYEQYF,TGTGCCAGCAGCCTGACCAGCGATTTCGGGTACGAGCAGTACTTC
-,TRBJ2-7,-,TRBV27,CASSPQGTEQYF,TGTGCCAGCAGCCCCCAGGGAACCGAGCAGTACTTC
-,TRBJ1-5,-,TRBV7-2,CASSLATASNQPQHF,TGTGCCAGCAGCTTAGCGACAGCTAGCAATCAGCCCCAGCATTTT
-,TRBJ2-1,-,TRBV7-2,CASSLDPTYNEQFF,TGTGCCAGCAGCTTAGATCCGACTTACAATGAGCAGTTCTTC
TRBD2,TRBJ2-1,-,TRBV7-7,CAITLAGGQNEQFF,TGTGCCATAACTCTAGCGGGGGGTCAAAATGAGCAGTTCTTC
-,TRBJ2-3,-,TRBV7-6,CASRRGGGHQGHSTDTQYF,TGTGCCAGTCGTCGAGGGGGGGGGCACCAGGGGCATAGCACAGATACGCAGTATTTT
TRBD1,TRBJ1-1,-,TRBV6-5,CASRLTGGVTEAFF,TGTGCCAGCAGGCTAACAGGGGGTGTTACTGAAGCTTTCTTT
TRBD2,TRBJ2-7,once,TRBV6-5,CASSYSTSGGYEQYF,TGTGCCAGCAGTTACTCGACTAGCGGGGGTTACGAGCAGTACTTC
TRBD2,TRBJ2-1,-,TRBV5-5,CASSWTSGGAHEQFF,TGTGCCAGCAGTTGGACTAGCGGGGGGGCCCATGAGCAGTTCTTC
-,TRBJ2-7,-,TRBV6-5,CASSSSGAQVYEQYF,TGTGCCAGCAGTTCTTCTGGTGCACAGGTCTACGAGCAGTACTTC